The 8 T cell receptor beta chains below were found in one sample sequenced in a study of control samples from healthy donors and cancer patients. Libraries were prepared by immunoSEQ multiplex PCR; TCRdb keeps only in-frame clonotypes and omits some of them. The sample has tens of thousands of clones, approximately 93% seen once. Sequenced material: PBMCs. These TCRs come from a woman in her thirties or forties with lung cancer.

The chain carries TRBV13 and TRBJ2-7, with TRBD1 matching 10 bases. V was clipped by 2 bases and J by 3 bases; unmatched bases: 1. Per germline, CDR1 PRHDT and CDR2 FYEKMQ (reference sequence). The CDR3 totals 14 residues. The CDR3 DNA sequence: TGTGCCAGCAGCTTAAGGGACAGGGGCTACGAGCAGTACTTC. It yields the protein CASSLRDRGYEQYF.

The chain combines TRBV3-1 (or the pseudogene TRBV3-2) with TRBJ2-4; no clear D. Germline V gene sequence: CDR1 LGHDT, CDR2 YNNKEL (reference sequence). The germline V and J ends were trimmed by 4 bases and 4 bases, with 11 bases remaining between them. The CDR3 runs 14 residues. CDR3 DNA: TGTGCCAGCAGCCTAACGGACGGAAAAAACATTCAGTACTTC. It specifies CASSLTDGKNIQYF.

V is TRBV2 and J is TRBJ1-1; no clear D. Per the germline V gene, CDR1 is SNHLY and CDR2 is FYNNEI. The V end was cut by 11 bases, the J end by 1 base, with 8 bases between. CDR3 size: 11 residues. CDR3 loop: CAGTQNTEAFF. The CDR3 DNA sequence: TGTGCCGGTACACAGAACACTGAAGCTTTCTTT.

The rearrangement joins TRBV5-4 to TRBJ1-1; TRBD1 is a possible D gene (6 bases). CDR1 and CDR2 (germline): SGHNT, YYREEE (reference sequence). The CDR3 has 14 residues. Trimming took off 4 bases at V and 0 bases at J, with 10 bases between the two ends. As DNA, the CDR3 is TGTGCCAGCAGCCTACAGGGTATGAACACTGAAGCTTTCTTT. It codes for CASSLQGMNTEAFF.

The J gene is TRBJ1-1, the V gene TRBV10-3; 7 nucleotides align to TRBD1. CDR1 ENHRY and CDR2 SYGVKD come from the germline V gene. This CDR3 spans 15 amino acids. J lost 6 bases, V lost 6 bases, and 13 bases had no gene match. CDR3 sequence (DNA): TGTGCCATCAGGCAAACAGGGGAAGGGGTCCCTGAAGCTTTCTTT. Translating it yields CAIRQTGEGVPEAFF.

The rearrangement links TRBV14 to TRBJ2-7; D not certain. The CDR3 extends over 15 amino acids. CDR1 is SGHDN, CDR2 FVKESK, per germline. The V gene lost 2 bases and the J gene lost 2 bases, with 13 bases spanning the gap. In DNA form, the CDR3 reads TGTGCCAGCAGCCAAACACCTTGGGATCCCTACGAGCAGTACTTC. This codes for CASSQTPWDPYEQYF.

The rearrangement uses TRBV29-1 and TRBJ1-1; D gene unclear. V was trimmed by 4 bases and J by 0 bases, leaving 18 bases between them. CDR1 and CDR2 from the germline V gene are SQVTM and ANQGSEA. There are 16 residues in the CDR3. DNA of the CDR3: TGCAGCGTTGCTAAGGATACAGTAGCCATGAACACTGAAGCTTTCTTT. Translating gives CSVAKDTVAMNTEAFF.

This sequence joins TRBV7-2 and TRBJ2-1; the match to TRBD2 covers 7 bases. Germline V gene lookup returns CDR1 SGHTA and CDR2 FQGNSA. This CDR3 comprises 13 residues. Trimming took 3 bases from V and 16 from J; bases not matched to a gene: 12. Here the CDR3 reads CASSFATSALVFF. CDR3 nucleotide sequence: TGTGCCAGCAGCTTCGCAACTAGCGCTTTGGTCTTCTTC.